This T cell receptor (beta chain) is from a study of T-cell reconstitution after alpha-beta-depleted transplantation in children. Study observations and caveats: When one year had passed after transplant, most T-cell counts and diversity came from newly produced T cells. Expanded graft clones numbering several hundred reportedly gave rise to alpha-beta T cells about two months after transplant.

In its sample, this clonotype was seen a few times. Its antigen is currently unknown. Unique molecular identifiers were built into the TCRbeta library. TCRdb passed the PCR reads through MiXCR, listing each CDR3 protein once. Here the sample spans about 1,000,000 distinct CDR3 sequences, around 30% being singletons. Germline V gene data show CDR1 as KGHDR and CDR2 as SFDVKD. V was cut by 1 base and J by 4 bases, with 13 bases left in between. This CDR3 has 15 residues. The TCR sequence derives from a boy under three years old who had a stem cell transplant for SCID, so the T cells may come from the graft donor. Here the sequenced sample was PBMCs, mostly from graft donor cells, taken 360 days after TCRalphabeta/CD19-depleted stem cell transplant. V usage is TRBV24-1 and J usage is TRBJ2-7; tentatively, D is TRBD1 or TRBD2 (5 bases each). The CDR3 is CATSDFPGDLYEQYF. In DNA form, the CDR3 reads TGTGCCACCAGTGATTTTCCCGGGGACCTTTACGAGCAGTACTTC.